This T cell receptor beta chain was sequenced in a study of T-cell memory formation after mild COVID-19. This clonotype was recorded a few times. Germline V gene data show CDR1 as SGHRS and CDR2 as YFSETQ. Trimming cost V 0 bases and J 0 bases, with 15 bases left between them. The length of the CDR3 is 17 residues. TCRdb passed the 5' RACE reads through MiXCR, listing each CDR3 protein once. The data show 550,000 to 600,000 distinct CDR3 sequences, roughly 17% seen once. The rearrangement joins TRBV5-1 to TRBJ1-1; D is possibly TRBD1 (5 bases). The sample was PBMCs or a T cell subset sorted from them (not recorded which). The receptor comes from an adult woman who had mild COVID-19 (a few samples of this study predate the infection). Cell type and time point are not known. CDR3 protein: CASSLAGTVVLNTEAFF. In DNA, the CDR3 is TGCGCCAGCAGCTTGGCCGGGACGGTCGTATTGAACACTGAAGCTTTCTTT.